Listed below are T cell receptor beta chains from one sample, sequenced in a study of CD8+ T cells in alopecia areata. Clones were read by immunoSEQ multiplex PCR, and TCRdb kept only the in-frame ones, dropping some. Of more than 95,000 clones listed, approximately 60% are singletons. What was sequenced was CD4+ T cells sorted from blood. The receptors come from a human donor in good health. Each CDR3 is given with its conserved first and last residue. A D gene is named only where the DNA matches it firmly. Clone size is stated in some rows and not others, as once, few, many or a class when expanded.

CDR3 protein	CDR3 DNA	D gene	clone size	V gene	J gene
CASRGSGGTHTDTQYF	TGTGCCAGCAGAGGATCGGGGGGGACTCACACAGATACGCAGTATTTT	TRBD2	few	TRBV7-8	TRBJ2-3
CASSQDSTGTVNIQYF	TGCGCCAGCAGCCAAGATAGTACGGGGACAGTAAACATTCAGTACTTC	TRBD1	-	TRBV4-1	TRBJ2-4
CASSASLGAYEQYF	TGTGCCAGCAGCGCGAGCCTCGGGGCTTACGAGCAGTACTTC	-	-	TRBV9	TRBJ2-7
CASSQDRGPLGTGELFF	TGCGCCAGCAGCCAAGATAGGGGGCCCCTCGGGACCGGGGAGCTGTTTTTT	TRBD1	-	TRBV4-1	TRBJ2-2
CASSRDTEAFF	TGTGCCAGCTCCCGGGACACTGAAGCTTTCTTT	-	-	TRBV18	TRBJ1-1
CASSESRQGSSPLHF	TGTGCCAGCAGTGAATCGCGACAGGGGAGTTCACCCCTCCACTTT	TRBD1	-	TRBV25-1	TRBJ1-6
CSVVGGFTDTQYF	TGCAGCGTTGTCGGGGGGTTCACAGATACGCAGTATTTT	TRBD2	-	TRBV29-1	TRBJ2-3
CASSASSPLHF	TGTGCCAGCAGCGCCAGCTCACCCCTCCACTTT	-	-	TRBV28	TRBJ1-6
CASSYSANTEAFF	TGTGCCAGCAGTTACTCGGCGAACACTGAAGCTTTCTTT	-	-	TRBV6-5	TRBJ1-1
CASNPATAEGRGGYTF	TGTGCCAGCAACCCCGCGACAGCGGAGGGGCGCGGAGGCTACACCTTC	-	once	TRBV27	TRBJ1-2
CSIAGGSADTQYF	TGCAGCATCGCTGGGGGTAGTGCAGATACGCAGTATTTT	-	-	TRBV29-1	TRBJ2-3
CASSPLSEEETQYF	TGTGCCAGCTCACCATTGTCAGAAGAAGAGACCCAGTACTTC	-	once	TRBV18	TRBJ2-5
CASSERGRDYGYTF	TGTGCCAGCAGTGAACGGGGGCGAGACTATGGCTACACCTTC	-	-	TRBV2	TRBJ1-2
CAWSVDERSQPQHF	TGTGCCTGGAGTGTGGATGAGAGGTCCCAGCCCCAGCATTTT	-	once	TRBV30	TRBJ1-5
CASIGQGMDGYTF	TGTGCCAGCATCGGACAGGGGATGGATGGCTACACCTTC	-	-	TRBV21-1	TRBJ1-2
CAWSAGPIQPQHF	TGTGCCTGGAGTGCAGGGCCGATCCAGCCCCAGCATTTT	-	-	TRBV30	TRBJ1-5
CAWSPGQGSEQYF	TGTGCCTGGAGTCCGGGACAGGGCTCCGAGCAGTACTTC	TRBD1	few	TRBV30	TRBJ2-7
CASSPSDGNEKLFF	TGCGCCAGCAGCCCATCGGACGGGAATGAAAAACTGTTTTTT	-	once	TRBV5-1	TRBJ1-4
CATSSFRGEGEQYF	TGTGCCACCAGCAGCTTCCGTGGGGAGGGCGAGCAGTACTTC	TRBD2	-	TRBV15	TRBJ2-7
CSVPGTGSYEQYF	TGCAGCGTCCCCGGGACAGGATCCTACGAGCAGTACTTC	TRBD1	-	TRBV29-1	TRBJ2-7
CASSARDASSYNEQFF	TGTGCCAGCAGCGCCCGGGACGCCAGCTCCTACAATGAGCAGTTCTTC	-	once	TRBV7-7	TRBJ2-1
CASSHSWGTNEKLFF	TGCGCCAGCAGCCATTCGTGGGGGACTAATGAAAAACTGTTTTTT	-	-	TRBV4-1	TRBJ1-4
CASSYNQGGNTEAFF	TGTGCCAGCAGTTACAACCAGGGGGGGAACACTGAAGCTTTCTTT	TRBD1	-	TRBV6-5	TRBJ1-1
CASSPDGYEQYF	TGTGCCAGCAGCCCCGACGGATACGAGCAGTACTTC	-	few	TRBV7-7	TRBJ2-7
CAWSRTVDYGYTF	TGTGCCTGGAGTCGGACAGTGGACTATGGCTACACCTTC	-	once	TRBV30	TRBJ1-2
CASSEWGETQYF	TGTGCCAGCAGTGAATGGGGAGAGACCCAGTACTTC	-	few	TRBV2	TRBJ2-5
CASSLNGGQTEAFF	TGTGCCAGCAGCTTAAACGGGGGCCAAACTGAAGCTTTCTTT	-	-	TRBV7-2	TRBJ1-1
CSVAAEGYTF	TGCAGCGTTGCGGCGGAGGGCTACACCTTC	-	few	TRBV29-1	TRBJ1-2
CATSSVLVDSQPQHF	TGTGCCACCAGCAGTGTCCTCGTGGACAGTCAGCCCCAGCATTTT	-	-	TRBV15	TRBJ1-5
CASSLDVNSPLHF	TGTGCCAGCAGCCTGGACGTAAATTCACCCCTCCACTTT	-	once	TRBV4-2	TRBJ1-6
CSARTTTGTYGYTF	TGCAGCGCCCGAACCACAACCGGGACGTATGGCTACACCTTC	-	-	TRBV29-1	TRBJ1-2
CASSNANDYEQYF	TGTGCCAGTAGTAACGCCAATGACTACGAGCAGTACTTC	-	-	TRBV19	TRBJ2-7
CASSQGVASNQPQHF	TGTGCCAGCAGCCAAGGGGTGGCGAGCAATCAGCCCCAGCATTTT	-	-	TRBV4-2	TRBJ1-5
CASSQSKGFQPQHF	TGCGCCAGCAGTCAATCAAAGGGGTTCCAGCCCCAGCATTTT	-	few	TRBV23-1	TRBJ1-5
CASLREQGSGWTEAFF	TGTGCCAGCCTCAGGGAGCAGGGGTCCGGATGGACTGAAGCTTTCTTT	-	few	TRBV2	TRBJ1-1
CASSYSPENSPLHF	TGTGCCAGCAGTTACTCCCCGGAGAATTCACCCCTCCACTTT	-	once	TRBV6-5	TRBJ1-6
CAWKVGQGTDTQYF	TGTGCCTGGAAGGTAGGGCAGGGGACAGATACGCAGTATTTT	-	-	TRBV30	TRBJ2-3
CASREFTYNEQFF	TGTGCCAGCAGGGAGTTTACCTACAATGAGCAGTTCTTC	-	-	TRBV2	TRBJ2-1
CSVGGWQWNTEAFF	TGCAGCGTTGGTGGTTGGCAGTGGAACACTGAAGCTTTCTTT	-	once	TRBV29-1	TRBJ1-1
CASSELGVDGYTF	TGTGCCAGCAGTGAATTGGGTGTTGATGGCTACACCTTC	-	once	TRBV6-1	TRBJ1-2